This TCR beta chain was captured in a study of OX40 agonist ivuxolimab in advanced cancers. Study-level information: Patients in the trial were receiving intravenous ivuxolimab every 2 weeks, at doses of 0.01 to 10 mg/kg.

The protocol was immunoSEQ multiplex PCR, while the TCRdb copy is restricted to in-frame clones and leaves out a portion. The sample includes 70,000 to 90,000 clones, about 85% of them seen just once. This CDR3 is 15 amino acids long. After removal of 5 bases from V and 2 bases from J, the junction contained 4 bases not matched to a gene. From germline, CDR1 is SGHVS and CDR2 FQNEAQ. This sequence was found in an adult with an advanced solid tumor such as melanoma, head and neck, liver or kidney cancer. This chain connects TRBV7-8 to TRBJ2-7; TRBD2 matches at 12 bases. This specimen consisted of CD4+ or CD8+ T cells sorted from blood, obtained in a trial of the OX40 agonist ivuxolimab. The CDR3 spells CASSRLAGATYEQYF. CDR3 sequence (DNA): TGTGCCAGCAGCCGACTAGCGGGAGCCACCTACGAGCAGTACTTC.